The 11 T cell receptor beta chains below come from one sample, sequenced in a study of T cells in localized non-small cell lung cancer. Assay: immunoSEQ multiplex PCR; the TCRdb copy retains only in-frame clones and omits some. The sample carries around 15,000 clones, roughly 85% recorded once. Specimen: peripheral blood, collected before any cancer treatment. These receptor sequences come from a female donor at least 60 years old with stage I squamous cell lung carcinoma.

This chain uses TRBV6-4 with TRBJ1-2; D remains unclear. The germline gives CDR1 MRHNA, CDR2 SNTAGT. This CDR3 is 13 amino acids long. Trimming took off 5 bases at V and 8 bases at J, with 15 bases between the two ends. The CDR3: CASSFGAGEGYTF. The CDR3 bases are TGTGCCAGCAGTTTCGGAGCTGGAGAGGGCTACACCTTC.

This chain connects TRBV6-5 to TRBJ1-1, with D hard to call. The V and J ends lost 2 bases and 0 bases respectively, with 13 bases between them. The CDR3 runs 16 residues. Germline assignment: CDR1 MNHEY and CDR2 SVGAGI. As DNA, the CDR3 is TGTGCCAGCAGTTACACGGAAACTTACATGAACACTGAAGCTTTCTTT. This encodes CASSYTETYMNTEAFF.

This chain links TRBV11-3 with TRBJ1-2, with TRBD1 as a possible D gene (6 bases). There are 13 residues in the CDR3. The germline V gene has CDR1 SGHNT and CDR2 YENEEA. V was clipped by 0 bases and J by 7 bases, with 9 bases between them. The CDR3 sequence is CASSLDGGLGYTF. CDR3 DNA sequence: TGTGCCAGCAGCTTAGACGGGGGGCTTGGCTACACCTTC.

The J gene is TRBJ1-4, the V gene TRBV19; D may be TRBD1 (5 bases). CDR1 and CDR2 from the germline V gene are LNHDA and SQIVND (reference sequence). V lost 4 bases to trimming and J lost 9 bases, with 12 bases between them. The CDR3 is made up of 13 amino acids. The CDR3 reads CASSTTGSQKLFF. Here the CDR3 DNA reads TGTGCCAGTAGTACCACAGGATCCCAAAAACTGTTTTTT.

J is TRBJ2-2 and V is TRBV4-3; tentatively, D is TRBD1 (5 bases). The CDR3 length is 15 residues. Deletions cut 0 bases from V and 3 bases from J, with 8 bases between. The germline CDR1 and CDR2 sequences are LGHNA and YSLEER. DNA for the CDR3: TGCGCCAGCAGCCAAGATGGGGCCCACACCGGGGAGCTGTTTTTT. Translation: CASSQDGAHTGELFF.

The gene calls are TRBV11-2 and TRBJ2-2; D call uncertain. Per germline, CDR1 SGHAT and CDR2 FQNNGV. Trimming left V 6 bases short and J 6 bases short, with 11 bases between. This CDR3 spans 13 amino acids. CDR3 region: CASRIPSAGELFF. CDR3 DNA sequence: TGTGCCAGCAGGATCCCCAGCGCCGGGGAGCTGTTTTTT.

This CDR3 is CASSVTSSRGEQYF. The CDR3 nucleotides are TGTGCCAGCAGCGTAACTAGCTCCAGGGGCGAGCAGTACTTC. This chain links TRBV9 with TRBJ2-7, with D possibly being TRBD1 or TRBD2 (6 bases each). The CDR3 sequence is 14 residues long. Trimming removed 1 base from V and 6 bases from J, with 14 bases in between. Germline CDR1 SGDLS, CDR2 YYNGEE.

The chain couples TRBV19 to TRBJ1-1; TRBD1 might be the D (6 bases). The germline V and J ends were trimmed by 5 bases and 3 bases, with 19 bases remaining between them. Germline CDR1 reads LNHDA; CDR2 reads SQIVND (reference sequence). CDR3 length: 16 residues. DNA of the CDR3: TGTGCCAGTAGTGCCCTGGACAGAGGGGGGGACACTGAAGCTTTCTTT. Translated: CASSALDRGGDTEAFF.

V is TRBV5-8 and J is TRBJ1-2; D call uncertain. Trimming took 4 bases from V and 3 from J, leaving 16 bases between them. CDR3 length: 15 amino acids. Germline V gene data show CDR1 as SGHTS and CDR2 as YDEGEE. CDR3 bases: TGTGCCAGCAGCCGATCAGTGACCGGACACTATGGCTACACCTTC. This sequence encodes CASSRSVTGHYGYTF.

The rearrangement joins TRBV7-2 to TRBJ1-4, with TRBD1 matching over 9 bases. CDR3 length: 15 residues. From germline, CDR1 is SGHTA and CDR2 FQGNSA. J was trimmed by 5 bases and V by 5 bases; bases with no gene match: 6. CDR3 sequence reads: CASSDPGQGNEKLFF. CDR3 DNA: TGTGCCAGCAGCGATCCGGGACAGGGAAATGAAAAACTGTTTTTT.

The rearrangement joins TRBV5-1 to TRBJ2-2; TRBD1 matches at 9 bases. J lost 7 bases, V lost 4 bases, and 8 bases had no gene match. Germline V gives CDR1 SGHRS, CDR2 YFSETQ. The CDR3 contains 15 residues. In nucleotides, the CDR3 is TGCGCCAGCAGCCTTAACAGGGGGCTGGGCGGGGAGCTGTTTTTT. Its protein is CASSLNRGLGGELFF.